This T cell receptor (beta chain) stems from a study of shared clonotypes between healthy human individuals. Study-wide context: CD4 naive and CD4 memory each took three plates per donor, while CD8 naive took two and CD8 memory one.

Using immunoSEQ multiplex PCR, the repertoire was profiled, and TCRdb retains in-frame clones only, with some absent. The table includes 2 million to 2.5 million clones, more than 85% detected once. Turning to this clone: The antigen is undetermined.

Study-wide points: Represented diversity, genetic and exposure-history alike, was limited by few donors. What naive subsets generally showed was a larger estimated richness than memory subsets showed.

The CDR3 is 14 amino acids. CDR1 is SQVTM, CDR2 ANQGSEA, per germline. V lost 5 bases and J 0 bases, leaving 10 bases between the germline ends. Terminally differentiated effector memory CD45RA+ cells were left out of the naive CD8 fraction, which was CD45RO-negative and positively selected for CCR7. The origin of this receptor is a man younger than 35 in good health. Some clones in this sample may be carry-over from other donors' samples. The sample taken for sequencing was naive CD8+ T cells from PBMCs. This sequence joins TRBV29-1 and TRBJ2-2, with D possibly being TRBD2 (6 bases). As DNA, the CDR3 is TGCAGCGTTTTTGGAGGGTCGAACACCGGGGAGCTGTTTTTT. Translation: CSVFGGSNTGELFF.